Listed below are T cell receptor beta chains from one sample, sequenced in a study of cytomegalovirus exposure and HLA in healthy donors. Sequencing used immunoSEQ multiplex PCR; TCRdb keeps in-frame clones, though not all of them. The table shows 140,000 to 150,000 clones, with around three quarters occurring only once. Material for sequencing was PBMCs. The source is a woman under 30 in good health and CMV-seropositive. Each CDR3 is given with its conserved first and last residue. A D gene is named only where the DNA matches it firmly. Not all rows give a size; the values are once, few, many and, for expanded clones, a class.

TRBJ1-2	-	TRBV6-5	-	CASSYSRGGPGGYTF	TGTGCCAGCAGTTACTCGAGGGGGGGGCCAGGTGGCTACACCTTC
TRBJ2-5	TRBD2	TRBV19	-	CASSPRGKETQYF	TGTGCCAGTAGTCCGCGGGGGAAAGAGACCCAGTACTTC
TRBJ1-6	-	TRBV7-6	-	CASSLGRSYNSPLHF	TGTGCCAGCAGCTTAGGTCGGTCCTATAATTCACCCCTCCACTTT
TRBJ2-7	-	TRBV27	-	CASSSGDAYEQYF	TGTGCCAGCAGTTCCGGGGATGCCTACGAGCAGTACTTC
TRBJ2-1	-	TRBV30	-	CAWMTGYNEQFF	TGTGCCTGGATGACAGGCTACAATGAGCAGTTCTTC
TRBJ2-1	TRBD2	TRBV11-3	once	CASSLTSGGDYGDEQFF	TGTGCCAGCAGCTTAACGAGCGGGGGCGATTATGGGGATGAGCAGTTCTTC
TRBJ1-5	-	TRBV6-5	-	CASSYSVGAGQPQHF	TGTGCCAGCAGTTACTCAGTGGGGGCAGGGCAGCCCCAGCATTTT
TRBJ1-4	-	TRBV6-5	-	CASSYSNTGREKLFF	TGTGCCAGCAGTTACTCGAACACAGGCAGGGAAAAACTGTTTTTT
TRBJ2-5	-	TRBV5-1	-	CASSKAGLQETQYF	TGCGCCAGCAGTAAGGCGGGGCTACAAGAGACCCAGTACTTC
TRBJ1-6	-	TRBV19	-	CASSIRDTQFPLHF	TGTGCCAGTAGTATCCGGGACACGCAATTCCCCCTCCACTTT
TRBJ1-3	-	TRBV30	few	CAWSARQLWGNTIYF	TGTGCCTGGAGTGCTCGACAGCTCTGGGGAAACACCATATATTTT
TRBJ2-3	TRBD2	TRBV11-3	-	CASSLDLGGADTQYF	TGTGCCAGCAGCTTAGACCTCGGGGGGGCAGATACGCAGTATTTT
TRBJ1-2	-	TRBV4-1	-	CASSQDPTANYGYTF	TGCGCCAGCAGCCAAGATCCGACAGCGAACTATGGCTACACCTTC
TRBJ2-1	TRBD2	TRBV10-3	-	CAIGRLAGDEQFF	TGTGCCATCGGAAGACTAGCGGGGGATGAGCAGTTCTTC
TRBJ2-2	TRBD2	TRBV2	-	CASSEPKAGVTGELFF	TGTGCCAGCAGTGAACCTAAGGCGGGGGTGACCGGGGAGCTGTTTTTT
TRBJ2-2	TRBD2	TRBV9	-	CASSVVGLSLSTGELFF	TGTGCCAGCAGCGTAGTGGGACTATCCCTTTCCACCGGGGAGCTGTTTTTT
TRBJ1-1	TRBD1	TRBV11-2	-	CASSSSTGGMNTEAFF	TGTGCCAGCAGCTCCTCAACAGGGGGAATGAACACTGAAGCTTTCTTT